The 17 T cell receptor beta chains below all came from one sample that was sequenced in a study of T cells in Graves' hyperthyroidism and ophthalmopathy. There were TCR beta CDR3 regions amplified from RNA transcripts. With the HTBI primer set, the TCR CDR3 went through a first round of RT-PCR. TCRdb re-called the multiplex PCR reads with MiXCR, one entry per CDR3 protein. Of about 290,000 distinct CDR3 sequences in the sample, roughly 14% are singletons; the top ten hold 7.8%. Sample: blood. These receptors all stem from a young woman with Graves' hyperthyroidism that later progressed to Graves' ophthalmopathy.

This clonotype was counted ten times or more. The V call is TRBV4-2, the J call TRBJ2-1; 11 bases line up with TRBD2. The germline V gene has CDR1 LGHNA and CDR2 YNFKEQ. The CDR3 has 15 amino acids. J was trimmed by 10 bases and V by 4 bases; bases with no gene match: 9. DNA for the CDR3: TGTGCCAGCAGCCTCACTAGCGGGAGCTCGCCCGAGCAGTTCTTC. Translated: CASSLTSGSSPEQFF.

This clonotype appeared many times. V and J are TRBV24-1 and TRBJ2-1; no clear D. The CDR3 has 15 residues. The germline gives CDR1 KGHDR, CDR2 SFDVKD. V lost 3 bases and J lost 0, with 8 bases in between. The CDR3 is CATSDPVSSYNEQFF. The CDR3 DNA reads TGTGCCACCAGTGATCCAGTGAGCTCCTACAATGAGCAGTTCTTC.

The V call is TRBV2, the J call TRBJ2-7; 10 positions agree with TRBD1. This CDR3 has 15 amino acids. The germline CDR1 and CDR2 sequences are SNHLY and FYNNEI. J gave up 5 bases and V 0 bases, and 4 bases lay outside the gene matches. CDR3 region: CASSEARGTGDEQYF. Written as DNA, the CDR3 is TGTGCCAGCAGTGAAGCGCGGGGGACAGGGGACGAGCAGTACTTC.

This clonotype was picked up many times. The chain joins TRBV5-1 to TRBJ2-7; 9 positions agree with TRBD1. This CDR3 has 15 amino acids. Germline V gene sequence: CDR1 SGHRS, CDR2 YFSETQ. The J segment lost 3 bases and the V segment lost 1 base, leaving 5 bases of the junction unmatched. For the CDR3, the DNA is TGCGCCAGCAGCTTGAAGGGACAGGGCTACTACGAGCAGTACTTC. Translation: CASSLKGQGYYEQYF. The full variable domain, with the rest looked up from reference TRBV5-1 and TRBJ2-7, is KAGVTQTPRYLIKTRGQQVTLSCSPISGHRSVSWYQQTPGQGLQFLFEYFSETQRNKGNFPGRFSGRQFSNSRSEMNVSTLELGDSALYLCASSLKGQGYYEQYFGPGTRLTVT.

There are many counts of this clonotype. This rearrangement joins TRBV9 to TRBJ2-7; D is possibly TRBD1 (5 bases). CDR1 and CDR2 from the germline V gene are SGDLS and YYNGEE. The CDR3 has 15 residues. V was pared by 3 bases and J by 1 base, with 14 bases between. This CDR3 is CASSGQTDRSYEQYF. CDR3 bases: TGTGCCAGCAGCGGTCAGACAGACAGATCCTACGAGCAGTACTTC.

This clonotype was counted ten times or more. V is TRBV6-1 and J is TRBJ2-2, with D possibly called TRBD1 or TRBD2 (5 bases each). Trimming removed 3 bases from V and 8 bases from J, with 19 bases in between. Germline V gene sequence: CDR1 MNHNS, CDR2 SASEGT. The length of the CDR3 is 16 residues. For the CDR3, the DNA is TGTGCCAGCAGTGACCTGCCGGGACCCCCCGCTGGGGAGCTGTTTTTT. Amino acid sequence: CASSDLPGPPAGELFF.

This clonotype showed up many times. This sequence joins TRBV20-1 and TRBJ2-7; D may be TRBD1 (7 bases). V dropped 5 bases and J dropped 3 bases, with 17 bases sitting between them. Germline-derived CDR1 and CDR2 are DFQATT and SNEGSKA (reference sequence). The CDR3 extends over 14 amino acids. The CDR3 protein is CSAHDRQGLYEQYF. The DNA for the CDR3 is TGCAGTGCTCACGACCGACAGGGACTCTACGAGCAGTACTTC.

Many counts were recorded for this clonotype. The V and J genes are TRBV6-2 or TRBV6-3 and TRBJ2-1, with TRBD2 matching over 11 bases. Germline trimming cut 7 bases from V and 7 bases from J; bases unmatched to any gene: 15. The germline gives CDR1 MNHEY, CDR2 SVGEGT. The CDR3 sequence is 17 residues long. In DNA, the CDR3 is TGTGCCAGCATCCACCCCCCCGCTAGCGGGAGGCCAAATGAGCAGTTCTTC. Amino acid sequence: CASIHPPASGRPNEQFF.

This clonotype has at least ten counts. This sequence joins TRBV7-6 and TRBJ2-1; 7 bases are a match to TRBD2. Per the germline V gene, CDR1 is SGHVS and CDR2 is FNYEAQ. This CDR3 is built from 16 residues. V gave up 1 base and J gave up 2 bases; unmatched junction bases: 5. DNA of the CDR3: TGTGCCAGCAGCTTAGGGGTGGGAGGGCCCTACAATGAGCAGTTCTTC. Protein sequence: CASSLGVGGPYNEQFF. The full variable domain, in which reference TRBV7-6 and TRBJ2-1 provide the parts outside the CDR3, is GAGVSQSPRYKVTKRGQDVALRCDPISGHVSLYWYRQALGQGPEFLTYFNYEAQQDKSGLPNDRFSAERPEGSISTLTIQRTEQRDSAMYRCASSLGVGGPYNEQFFGPGTRLTVL.

This clonotype has more than one count but fewer than ten. The chain joins TRBV10-3 to TRBJ1-4; D is ambiguous. Trimming left V 4 bases short and J 5 bases short, with 8 bases between. The germline CDR1 and CDR2 sequences are ENHRY and SYGVKD. This CDR3 is built from 13 residues. CDR3 loop: CAISVKLNEKLFF. For the CDR3, the DNA is TGTGCCATCAGTGTGAAACTGAATGAAAAACTGTTTTTT.

This clonotype was recorded a few times. The V call is TRBV9, the J call TRBJ1-3; TRBD1 aligns across 7 bases. The J segment lost 3 bases and the V segment lost 0 bases, leaving 0 bases of the junction unmatched. The CDR3 has 14 amino acids. Germline V CDR1 and CDR2: SGDLS, YYNGEE. CDR3 sequence reads: CASSVAGGGNTIYF. Written as DNA, the CDR3 is TGTGCCAGCAGCGTAGCAGGGGGTGGAAACACCATATATTTT.

This clonotype came up many times. V is TRBV6-2 or TRBV6-3 and J is TRBJ2-1; 14 bases map to TRBD2. V was clipped by 4 bases and J by 10 bases; unmatched bases: 6. CDR1 MNHEY and CDR2 SVGEGT come from the germline V gene. The CDR3 is made up of 15 amino acids. The chain's CDR3 is CASSFVGLAGEEQFF. The CDR3, as DNA: TGTGCCAGCAGTTTTGTGGGACTAGCGGGAGAAGAGCAGTTCTTC.

The genes are TRBV2 and TRBJ2-1, with 12 bases that match TRBD2. Germline V gene sequence: CDR1 SNHLY, CDR2 FYNNEI. The CDR3 consists of 23 residues. V trimming: 5 bases; J trimming: 0 bases; junction bases outside the gene matches: 23. For the CDR3, the DNA is TGTGCCAGCAGTCACCCAGCACAGGGAGGGGGACTAGCGGGTCTTAGCTCCTACAATGAGCAGTTCTTC. It encodes CASSHPAQGGGLAGLSSYNEQFF.

This clonotype was recorded at least ten times. The rearrangement uses TRBV6-1 and TRBJ2-3; 9 bases match TRBD2. Losses at the gene ends were 9 bases for V and 2 bases for J; bases not matched to a gene: 3. The CDR3 sequence is 13 residues long. CDR1 MNHNS and CDR2 SASEGT come from the germline V gene. Here the CDR3 reads CASSGGPTDTQYF. DNA of the CDR3: TGTGCCAGTAGCGGGGGTCCCACAGATACGCAGTATTTT.

This sequence joins TRBV5-6 and TRBJ2-7; the match to TRBD1 covers 9 bases. Trimming removed 4 bases from V and 6 bases from J; junction bases left unmatched: 17. The CDR3 sequence is 17 residues long. The germline gives CDR1 SGHDT, CDR2 YYEEEE. In DNA form, the CDR3 reads TGTGCCAGCAGCCGGGACAGGGATAGGATTAAGTACCGCGAGCAGTACTTC. Translated, it gives CASSRDRDRIKYREQYF.

In its sample, this clonotype was seen many times. This sequence joins TRBV7-2 and TRBJ2-3; the match to TRBD2 covers 7 bases. Trimming at V came to 1 base and at J to 4 bases, leaving 8 bases not matched to a gene. This CDR3 has 16 amino acids. Looked up from germline, CDR1 is SGHTA and CDR2 is FQGNSA. In DNA, the CDR3 is TGTGCCAGCAGCTTAGATCCGGGCGGGAGCCCAGATACGCAGTATTTT. Protein sequence: CASSLDPGGSPDTQYF.

This clonotype was observed many times. The genes are TRBV3-1 and TRBJ2-1; 12 nucleotides match TRBD2. The CDR3 is 16 residues long. From germline, CDR1 is LGHDT and CDR2 YNNKEL (reference sequence). V gave up 3 bases and J gave up 12 bases; unmatched junction bases: 12. The CDR3 reads CASSQNPGTSGLRQFF. The CDR3 DNA reads TGTGCCAGCAGCCAGAATCCCGGGACTAGCGGGTTACGGCAGTTCTTC.